The entry below describes one TCR beta chain. Its target is not known. The source of the sample is a study of CD8 T cell repertoires and HIV-1 epitope variants. The table came from immunoSEQ multiplex PCR; TCRdb's copy has only in-frame clones and leaves some out. In the table there are 6,000 to 8,000 clones, 60% to 75% of which are singletons. Germline V lookup: CDR1 MGHDK, CDR2 SYGVNS. This CDR3 comprises 15 residues. Losses at the gene ends were 4 bases for V and 12 bases for J; bases not matched to a gene: 12. V and J are TRBV25-1 and TRBJ2-2, with 9 bases identical to TRBD1. Source material: cultured CD8+ T cells derived from PBMCs. The receptor was isolated from a male donor with HIV. Here the CDR3 reads CASSADVQGARKLFF. CDR3 DNA: TGTGCCAGCAGTGCCGATGTACAGGGGGCGAGGAAGCTGTTTTTT.